The sequence of this T cell receptor (beta chain) was determined in a study of blood T cell repertoires in COVID-19. Measured with immunoSEQ multiplex PCR; TCRdb has only the in-frame clones, and not every one. Among roughly 250,000 clones, around 82% were seen once, and the ten largest hold roughly 8.6%. The clonotype was recovered from a human donor in a cohort sampled during active COVID-19. The sequenced sample was peripheral blood.

The CDR3 spells CASSSPQGVDGYTF. The DNA of the CDR3 is TGTGCCAGCAGCTCACCACAGGGGGTCGATGGCTACACCTTC. This rearrangement joins TRBV7-2 to TRBJ1-2; 8 bases line up with TRBD1. The CDR3 sequence is 14 residues long. Germline V gene data show CDR1 as SGHTA and CDR2 as FQGNSA. V shed 4 bases and J 6 bases; nucleotides not matched to a gene: 7.